One and the same sample provided the 16 T cell receptor beta chains below, sequenced in a study of Graves' ophthalmopathy and Graves' hyperthyroidism. CDR3 regions of TCR beta were amplified from RNA transcripts. The library came from an HTBI-primed first-round RT-PCR and a second-round multiplex PCR. TCRdb re-called the multiplex PCR reads through MiXCR, storing one row per CDR3 protein. The table has 650,000 to 900,000 distinct CDR3 sequences, 40% seen once; the top ten hold about 40%. The sample comprised peripheral blood. The receptors were sampled from an adult man with Graves' ophthalmopathy.

This clonotype has just a few counts. This rearrangement joins TRBV29-1 to TRBJ2-7; D is perhaps TRBD1 (5 bases). Between the trimmed V and J ends, which lost 0 bases and 3 bases, there was a span of 24 bases. This CDR3 is built from 18 residues. Germline V lookup: CDR1 SQVTM, CDR2 ANQGSEA. The CDR3 sequence is CSVEDLVELDTRSYEQYF. The CDR3 DNA is TGCAGCGTTGAAGATTTAGTGGAATTGGACACGCGAAGCTACGAGCAGTACTTC.

This clonotype was seen a few times. The V call is TRBV24-1, the J call TRBJ1-5; D not certain. Per germline, CDR1 KGHDR and CDR2 SFDVKD. CDR3 length: 14 residues. V was pared by 3 bases and J by 11 bases, with 16 bases between. The CDR3 reads CATSDRTVQETQHF. The CDR3 nucleotides are TGTGCCACCAGTGATCGCACAGTTCAAGAGACCCAGCATTTT.

This clonotype has a single count. The rearrangement links TRBV19 to TRBJ1-5; TRBD1 is a possible D gene (6 bases). The CDR3 has 18 amino acids. Per germline, CDR1 LNHDA and CDR2 SQIVND (reference sequence). The ends were cut back, 0 bases at V and 3 bases at J, with 18 bases in the middle. The DNA for the CDR3 is TGTGCCAGTAGTATAGACCTTCGAGGTGGGACATACAATCAGCCCCAGCATTTT. Its protein is CASSIDLRGGTYNQPQHF.

This clonotype was recorded at least ten times. The gene calls are TRBV2 and TRBJ1-4; 9 bases are shared with TRBD1. The trim removed 6 bases at V and 7 bases at J, leaving 6 bases unmatched. This CDR3 has 14 residues. From germline, CDR1 is SNHLY and CDR2 FYNNEI. This CDR3 reads CASSSGQGTEKLFF. As DNA, the CDR3 is TGTGCCAGCAGCTCCGGACAGGGGACTGAAAAACTGTTTTTT.

The V call is TRBV30, the J call TRBJ1-4; 8 bases fit TRBD1. This CDR3 is built from 13 residues. Trimming cost V 2 bases and J 7 bases; bases outside gene matches: 3. CDR1 and CDR2 from the germline V gene are GTSNPN and SVGIG (reference sequence). The CDR3 protein is CAWSSTGAEKLFF. CDR3 bases: TGTGCCTGGAGTTCGACAGGGGCTGAAAAACTGTTTTTT. The entire variable domain, with the rest obtained from reference TRBV30 and TRBJ1-4, is as follows: SQTIHQWPATLVQPVGSPLSLECTVEGTSNPNLYWYRQAAGRGLQLLFYSVGIGQISSEVPQNLSASRPQDRQFILSSKKLLLSDSGFYLCAWSSTGAEKLFFGSGTQLSVL.

This clonotype has a handful of counts. The chain combines TRBV10-3 with TRBJ2-5; tentative D call: TRBD1 (7 bases). In germline, CDR1 is ENHRY, CDR2 SYGVKD. Trimming pared 10 bases from V and 1 base from J, leaving 16 bases between. The CDR3 totals 14 residues. The CDR3 nucleotides are TGTGCCAGCCGATTCAGGGGGGTCCAAGAGACCCAGTACTTC. Translation gives CASRFRGVQETQYF.

The chain couples TRBV10-3 to TRBJ1-4; TRBD1 agrees at 9 bases. The CDR3 spans 15 residues. Germline values: CDR1 ENHRY, CDR2 SYGVKD. Trimming at V came to 10 bases and at J to 0 bases, leaving 6 bases not matched to a gene. The CDR3 DNA sequence: TGTGCCAGCAGCAGGACAGGGGCAACTAATGAAAAACTGTTTTTT. This sequence encodes CASSRTGATNEKLFF.

Note on this clonotype: A much larger clone sits a single nucleotide away, making a read error possible. The chain is built from TRBV14 and TRBJ1-2; D gene unclear. In germline, CDR1 is SGHDN, CDR2 FVKESK. This CDR3 spans 14 amino acids. Trimming shortened V by 6 bases and J by 8 bases, and 19 bases separated the two germline ends. The CDR3 spells CASRMFSGINGYTF. DNA of the CDR3: TGTGCCAGCAGGATGTTTTCGGGCATTAACGGCTACACCTTC.

Comment on this clonotype: The junction does not match germline at one end; this may be a read error. The chain has TRBV29-1 and TRBJ2-7; no definite D call. Germline loops: CDR1 SQVTM, CDR2 ANQGSEA. The CDR3 runs to 8 residues. DNA for the CDR3: TGCAGCGTTGGAGATCCTAACTTC. As protein: CSVGDPNF.

About this clonotype itself: Mismatch with germline at one junction end may stem from a read error. The J gene is TRBJ1-5, the V gene TRBV7-8; 7 bases line up with TRBD1. The CDR3 has 16 residues. Per germline, CDR1 SGHVS and CDR2 FQNEAQ. This CDR3 is CASSQEGTVSNQPQHF. CDR3 in DNA: TGCGCCAGCAGCCAAGAGGGGACAGTTAGCAATCAGCCCCAGCATTTT.

This clonotype came up many times. In DNA, the CDR3 is TGCGCCAGCAGTGCTAGCGGGAGTTTATCCGGGGAGCTGTTTTTT. It translates to CASSASGSLSGELFF. This chain uses TRBV10-1 with TRBJ2-2; TRBD2 matches 10 bases. The V and J ends lost 4 bases and 6 bases, in that order; junction bases with no gene match: 5. The CDR3 totals 15 residues. Germline-derived CDR1 and CDR2 are WNHNN and SYGVQD (reference sequence).

In this sample, this clonotype turned up many times. The chain recombines TRBV7-9 with TRBJ2-7; possible D gene TRBD1, 5 bases. There are 13 residues in the CDR3. V lost 5 bases, J lost 2 bases, and 10 bases lay in between. CDR1 SEHNR and CDR2 FQNEAQ come from the germline V gene (reference sequence). Written as DNA, the CDR3 is TGTGCCAGCAGCGAACGGACACCCTACGAGCAGTACTTC. Translated: CASSERTPYEQYF. The full variable domain, its missing parts supplied by reference TRBV7-9 and TRBJ2-7, is DTGVSQNPRHKITKRGQNVTFRCDPISEHNRLYWYRQTLGQGPEFLTYFQNEAQLEKSRLLSDRFSAERPKGSFSTLEIQRTEQGDSAMYLCASSERTPYEQYFGPGTRLTVT.

This clonotype was counted only a few times. The genes are TRBV7-9 and TRBJ1-1; D is undetermined. The CDR3 covers 13 residues. Germline assignment: CDR1 SEHNR and CDR2 FQNEAQ (reference sequence). V lost 5 bases and J lost 5, with 12 bases in between. Written as DNA, the CDR3 is TGTGCCAGCAGCCAAGACGTGGAGACTGAAGCTTTCTTT. Translated: CASSQDVETEAFF.

This rearrangement joins TRBV7-9 to TRBJ2-5; 11 bases fit TRBD2. With V trimmed by 1 base and J by 4 bases, 8 bases remained unmatched. The CDR3 is 17 residues long. Germline values: CDR1 SEHNR, CDR2 FQNEAQ (reference sequence). CDR3 sequence: CASSLDPSGGFSETQYF. In nucleotides, the CDR3 is TGTGCCAGCAGCTTAGACCCTAGCGGGGGGTTCTCAGAGACCCAGTACTTC.

CDR3 DNA sequence: TGCGCCAGCAGCCGGGGACTAGCGGCCGACGAGCAGTACTTC. Translation gives CASSRGLAADEQYF. This chain joins TRBV4-3 and TRBJ2-7, with 11 nucleotides matching TRBD2. Germline CDR1 reads LGHNA; CDR2 reads YSLEER. Unmatched junction bases numbered 4, after V lost 4 bases and J lost 5 bases. This CDR3 spans 14 amino acids.

The chain recombines TRBV6-1 with TRBJ1-5; maybe TRBD1 (6 bases). From germline, CDR1 is MNHNS and CDR2 SASEGT. There are 14 residues in the CDR3. The ends were cut back, 1 base at V and 4 bases at J, with 8 bases in the middle. The CDR3 region is CASSEGTVNQPQHF. CDR3 bases: TGTGCCAGCAGTGAAGGGACAGTTAATCAGCCCCAGCATTTT.